This T cell receptor (beta chain) was sequenced for a study of blood T cells in healthy people across ages. Donors each provided about 9.5 milliliters of peripheral blood. Per-sample yields of isolated PBMCs were at least 6.5 million. The germline V gene encodes CDR1 SGHTA and CDR2 FQGTGA. The CDR3 length is 16 residues. Trimming at V came to 4 bases and at J to 4 bases, leaving 9 bases not matched to a gene. For this clonotype: Antigen: not known.

A second PCR, run for roughly 7 to 11 cycles, used a sample-barcoded 5' primer plus a J-beta primer mix. MiXCR was run by TCRdb on the 5' RACE reads, yielding one entry per CDR3 protein. The table records some 860,000 distinct CDR3 sequences, more than 50% of them present only once. Study-level points and caveats: In older individuals, TCR beta diversity per million T cells was lower, falling roughly linearly with age. Relative to aged donors, long-lived donors carried more naive CD4+ cells and displayed higher diversity.

The receptor's source is a man in his forties in good health. The sequenced material came from blood. The rearrangement joins TRBV7-3 to TRBJ2-1; 8 nucleotides align to TRBD1. Here the CDR3 reads CASSSGGWTGYNEQFF. The DNA of the CDR3 is TGTGCCAGCAGCTCTGGAGGGTGGACAGGGTACAATGAGCAGTTCTTC.